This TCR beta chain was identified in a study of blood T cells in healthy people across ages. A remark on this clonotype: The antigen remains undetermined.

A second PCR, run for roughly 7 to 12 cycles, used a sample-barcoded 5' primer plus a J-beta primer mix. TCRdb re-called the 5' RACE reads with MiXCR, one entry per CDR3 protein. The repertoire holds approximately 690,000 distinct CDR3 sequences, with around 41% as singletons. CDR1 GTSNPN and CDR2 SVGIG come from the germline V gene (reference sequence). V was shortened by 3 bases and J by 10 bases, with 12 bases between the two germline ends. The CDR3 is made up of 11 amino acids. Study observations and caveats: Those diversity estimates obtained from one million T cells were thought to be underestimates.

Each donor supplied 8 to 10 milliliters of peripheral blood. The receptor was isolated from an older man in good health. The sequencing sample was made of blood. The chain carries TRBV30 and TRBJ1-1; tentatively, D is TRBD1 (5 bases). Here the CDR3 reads CAWRGRLGAFF. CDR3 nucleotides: TGTGCCTGGAGGGGACGTCTTGGAGCTTTCTTT. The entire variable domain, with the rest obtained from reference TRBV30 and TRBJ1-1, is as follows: SQTIHQWPATLVQPVGSPLSLECTVEGTSNPNLYWYRQAAGRGLQLLFYSVGIGQISSEVPQNLSASRPQDRQFILSSKKLLLSDSGFYLCAWRGRLGAFFGQGTRLTVV.